This TCR beta chain stems from a study of blood T cell repertoires in COVID-19. Study summary: Specimens from acute and convalescent COVID-19 originated in the United States, Italy and Spain. From T cells, B-cell-depleted T cells, or PBMCs came the material, which was cDNA or gDNA.

Under the authors' procedure: Reference gene primer amplification gave nucleated cell count estimates. The assay was immunoSEQ multiplex PCR, and TCRdb's table has in-frame clones only and misses some. The DNA gave D and trimming, while V, J and clone size come from that table. The data show 190,000 or so clones, approximately 89% seen once. CDR1 is LGHNA, CDR2 YSLEER, per germline. J was trimmed by 7 bases and V by 2 bases; bases with no gene match: 4. This CDR3 is 13 amino acids long. The rearrangement links TRBV4-3 to TRBJ2-7, with 8 bases that match TRBD1. The TCR sequence derives from a man in his forties with active or convalescent COVID-19. Specimen: peripheral blood. CDR3 in amino acids: CASSQRTGWEQYF. Here the CDR3 DNA reads TGCGCCAGCAGCCAAAGGACAGGGTGGGAGCAGTACTTC.